Here is one T cell receptor (beta chain) with its context. The antigen it binds to is not known. Base qualities were left out, and no much larger clone turns up one base away. Sequences MGHRA (CDR1) and YSYEKL (CDR2) are obtained from the germline V gene. For this chain, trimming is 0 bases at the V end and 4 bases at the J end, and the number of junction bases without a gene match is 8. The CDR3 starts with the cysteine, ends with the phenylalanine, and has 16 residues. The kept DNA is CDR3 alone, 48 bases in frame from the first base. The data were taken from a study of siplizumab effects on memory and regulatory T cells (dated by TCRdb to about 2019). About the full investigation: The effect of the anti-CD2 antibody siplizumab on alloreactive T-cell subsets was examined in allogeneic mixed lymphocyte reactions constructed from human PBMCs.

Libraries were constructed by the immunoSEQ multiplex PCR assay. Roughly 10^5 TCR templates per sample were assayed on the deep sequencing platform. Genomic DNA extracted from sorted T cells was used for TCRbeta CDR3 sequencing. Regarding the original processing steps: Clonal analysis of TCRbeta CDR3 data was done in the R programming language. Alloreactive CD4+ and CD8+ clones were identified by comparing unstimulated samples to CFSE-low samples taken after the reaction. Regulatory or non-regulatory origin of alloreactive CD4+ clones was assigned by matching sequences to the sorted unstimulated Treg and non-Treg repertoires. TCRdb mirrors the immuneACCESS table, restricted to in-frame sequences. Some clones are absent from its copies; in checked studies, under half trace to an unresolved V gene, and the reason for the others is unknown. The V and J calls and clone size come from that table; D and trimming were worked out from the DNA. Here the sample has roughly 60,000 clones; approximately 95% occur a single time. The ten largest clones represent less than 45% of the sample.

TCRbeta CDR3 sequencing was performed on sorted unstimulated T cells and on proliferating T cells recovered from mixed lymphocyte reactions. Fresh whole blood from ten HLA-typed healthy donors was used as the source from which PBMCs were isolated. The paper as a whole reports these results and caveats: Compared with memory T cells, unstimulated naive T cells appeared more diverse, and naive cells seemed to make a substantial contribution to the alloresponse. Sequences below about 10^-5 frequency were poorly captured, so only a minor fraction of alloreactive clones could be mapped to unstimulated subsets. No functional confirmation was obtained for the suppressive function of proliferating Tregs from siplizumab cultures. Siplizumab significantly reduced the cumulative frequency of alloreactive sequences traceable to unstimulated CD4+ memory T cells. A naive or memory phenotype could not be assigned to roughly 80-96% of proliferating CD4+ or CD8+ clones. Among mappable alloreactive CD4+ clones, an average Treg-derived fraction of about 70% was observed with siplizumab, compared with 26.9% in control reactions.

This TCR was recovered from a human donor in good health. The specimen was CD8+ T cells sorted from blood. The sequence joins TRBV4-1 to TRBJ2-5, and TRBD1 aligns with 7 junction nucleotides. The sequenced DNA is TGCGCCAGCAGCCAAGATAGACAGGGACGTACAGAGACCCAGTACTTC. This is translated as CASSQDRQGRTETQYF.